This section outlines one T cell receptor (beta chain) sequence together with its context. The germline V gene has CDR1 SEHNR and CDR2 FQNEAQ (reference sequence). The CDR3 consists of 17 residues. Unmatched junction bases numbered 8, after V lost 3 bases and J lost 3 bases. Followed over time, Seattle patients had been enrolled while infection was active. The entry originates in a study of blood T cell repertoires in COVID-19. Sequencing was performed with immunoSEQ multiplex PCR; in TCRdb, only in-frame clones are kept and a portion is missing. Here the sample spans roughly 200,000 clones, 84% being singletons.

This chain links TRBV7-9 with TRBJ1-5; TRBD1 agrees at 10 bases. The sequence was obtained from a woman older than 75 with COVID-19, enrolled during active disease. The sequenced material came from peripheral blood. The CDR3 spells CASSFGAGTGVNQPQHF. DNA of the CDR3: TGTGCCAGCAGCTTCGGGGCTGGGACAGGGGTCAATCAGCCCCAGCATTTT. The entire variable domain, with the rest obtained from reference TRBV7-9 and TRBJ1-5, is as follows: DTGVSQNPRHKITKRGQNVTFRCDPISEHNRLYWYRQTLGQGPEFLTYFQNEAQLEKSRLLSDRFSAERPKGSFSTLEIQRTEQGDSAMYLCASSFGAGTGVNQPQHFGDGTRLSIL.